The TCR beta chain under discussion was sequenced for a study of blood T cell repertoires in COVID-19. Background on the study: Samples came from the United States, Italy and Spain, spanning acute and convalescent COVID-19. Sources were T cells, B-cell-depleted T cells, or PBMCs; the material itself was cDNA or gDNA.

This CDR3 region has 13 residues. Germline lookup yields CDR1 MNHEY and CDR2 SVGAGI. Between the trimmed V and J ends, which lost 6 bases and 5 bases, there was a span of 13 bases. This clone appeared a single time. Enrollees, roughly 18 to 89 years old, lived in approximately 24 US areas. Cohorts were based on clinical histories the participants reported. The protocol was immunoSEQ multiplex PCR, while the TCRdb copy is restricted to in-frame clones and leaves out a portion. Here the sample spans about 220,000 clones, around 85% being singletons. The receptor's source is a woman in her thirties or forties with acute COVID-19. Input material: PBMCs or T cells enriched from blood (not recorded which). The V call is TRBV6-5, the J call TRBJ1-1, with D possibly TRBD1 on 6 matching bases. This chain's CDR3 is CASSNGQWTEAFF. The CDR3 coding sequence is TGTGCCAGCAGCAACGGACAGTGGACTGAAGCTTTCTTT.